Given below is one TCR beta chain in context. Which antigen it targets is not known. No base-level quality is on record; no much larger clone is a single base apart. Including the terminal cysteine and phenylalanine, the CDR3 comprises 14 residues. Of the read, only the CDR3 DNA is kept; its 42 bases are in frame from base 1. CDR1 and CDR2 are drawn from the germline V gene: SQVTM, ANQGSEA. Deletion took 8 bases off V and 1 base off J, with a span of 17 bases between the germline ends. Amplification of TCR beta CDR3 regions was carried out from RNA transcripts. A first-round RT-PCR of the TCR CDR3 used the HTBI primer set with the Qiagen OneStep RT-PCR kit. Libraries were constructed in a second round of multiplex PCR, after which size selection and purification were carried out. Paired-end sequencing of the libraries was performed with 100 bp reads on an Illumina HiSeq2000. As for the authors' bioinformatics: SOAPnuke was used to process the raw data, with reads discarded if the reads contained adapters or uncalled bases, had a mean Phred below 15, or lacked an exact constant-primer or identifier match. High-quality paired reads were merged using COPE v1.2.5, and each unique nucleotide sequence was defined as a clonotype. Clonotypes were aligned to IMGT TRBV, TRBD and TRBJ reference segments using MiTCR v1.1. Only V-J combinations with frequency above 0.0001, covering approximately 99% of repertoires, were analysed. A TCS score was defined as the ratio of F50 (clonal expansion) to E x V (chaos), with BLOSUM62-based TCRdist applied between CDR3 peptides within each V-J. Welch's t-statistics and random forest reduced some 510 V-J features to fewer than 15, which were used in a naive Bayes classifier (R e1071). Thyroid-blood repertoire similarity was quantified with the Morisita-Horn index. Using fastp at Q25 and MiXCR, TCRdb reprocessed the public reads and kept productive beta chains. Duplicate CDR3 protein sequences are folded into a single record with the most common DNA and genes. TCRdb, not the authors, supplied the V and J calls. The sample data list around 800,000 distinct CDR3 sequences, and roughly 40% of these were observed just once. 8% to 9% of the sample belongs to the ten largest clones.

The source of the sample is a study of T cells in Graves' hyperthyroidism and ophthalmopathy (dated by TCRdb to 2018 to 2020). Notes on the research overall: Peripheral blood was collected at initial diagnosis, before any treatment. A discovery cohort of about a hundred patients, roughly 43 with Graves' ophthalmopathy and approximately 57 with stable Graves' hyperthyroidism, was used to find distinguishing TCR V-J signatures. Whether ophthalmopathy could be predicted prospectively was tested in an independent validation cohort made up of 18 to 20 hyperthyroidism patients plus 17 patients who later progressed to ophthalmopathy. For training and testing, the 100 or so patients in the discovery cohort were randomly divided in a 7:3 ratio. The study also compared thyroid tissue and blood T-cell repertoires from about six Graves' hyperthyroidism patients. After blood sampling, hyperthyroidism patients were treated with methimazole at a starting dose of 30 mg daily, and ophthalmopathy patients were treated with high-dose intravenous methylprednisolone. TCR Vbeta CDR3 sequencing of 140 or so peripheral blood samples (under 45 ophthalmopathy, about 80 hyperthyroidism and approximately 17 progressor patients) is reported in the paper. What the research found in general, with its limitations: Most expanded thyroid clonotypes (frequency above 0.001) were also detected in blood, a finding suggesting that blood repertoires may reflect thyroid immune responses. In cross-validation, a model built on a 13 V-J signature told ophthalmopathy apart from stable hyperthyroidism with 87.88% sensitivity and around 84% specificity, and in testing the same model reached 80%/75%. In validation, progression to ophthalmopathy was predicted by the model with 70% to 71% sensitivity and roughly 72% specificity, a median of 6.5 months before onset. No statistical method was used to set the sample size in advance, and investigators knew the group allocation.

A patient counted as having stable Graves' hyperthyroidism if no progression to ophthalmopathy occurred over 18 months of follow-up. The hyperthyroidism patients were between 18 and 65 years old and newly diagnosed, with a disease duration of less than 2 months. Exclusion was applied to patients with uncontrolled infections, other autoimmune diseases, pregnancy or lactation. Diagnoses relied on clinical symptoms, serum thyroxine and TRAb, thyroid ultrasound and orbital computed tomography. Ficoll-Paque density gradient centrifugation was used to isolate PBMCs from 8.5 to 10 ml of fresh peripheral blood. Trizol reagent was used to extract total RNA, and RNA quality was then checked on an Agilent 2100 Bioanalyzer.

Sequenced material: blood. This TCR derives from a young man with Graves' hyperthyroidism. This receptor chain uses TRBV29-1 and TRBJ1-1; the D gene cannot be resolved reliably. The CDR3: CSSRLDGENTEAFF. Here is the DNA: TGCAGCTCGAGACTGGACGGCGAGAACACTGAAGCTTTCTTT.